This TCR beta chain was profiled in a study of blood T cell repertoires in COVID-19. V was shortened by 1 base and J by 2 bases, with 12 bases between the two germline ends. This CDR3 spans 15 amino acids. Per germline, CDR1 SGHAT and CDR2 FQNNGV. Comments on this clone: Other DNA sequences in this specimen translate into the identical CDR3.

Seattle patients were enrolled during active infection and followed longitudinally. Profiling relied on immunoSEQ multiplex PCR, and the TCRdb table lists in-frame clones only, not all of them. The sample consists of 300,000 to 400,000 clones, 70% to 90% of them appearing once. This rearrangement joins TRBV11-2 to TRBJ2-7, with a weak D call TRBD1 (7 bases). The sample comprised peripheral blood. This TCR came from a woman aged 55-69 years with COVID-19, enrolled during active disease. The CDR3 sequence: CASSLGAGGTYEQYF. The CDR3 bases are TGTGCCAGCAGCTTAGGGGCAGGGGGGACCTACGAGCAGTACTTC.